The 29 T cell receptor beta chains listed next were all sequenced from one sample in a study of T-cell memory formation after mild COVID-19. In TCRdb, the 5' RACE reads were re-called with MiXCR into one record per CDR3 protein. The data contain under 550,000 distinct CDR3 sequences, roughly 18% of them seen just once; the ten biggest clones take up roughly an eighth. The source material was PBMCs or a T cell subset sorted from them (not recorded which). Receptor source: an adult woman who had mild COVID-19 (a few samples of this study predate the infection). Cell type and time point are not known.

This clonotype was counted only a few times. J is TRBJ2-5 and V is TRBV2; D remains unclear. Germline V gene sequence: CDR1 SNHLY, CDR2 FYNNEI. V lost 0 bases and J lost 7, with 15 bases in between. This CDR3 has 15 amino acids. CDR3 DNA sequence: TGTGCCAGCAGTGAAGCGCTTACGCCGGTAATGACCCAGTACTTC. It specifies CASSEALTPVMTQYF.

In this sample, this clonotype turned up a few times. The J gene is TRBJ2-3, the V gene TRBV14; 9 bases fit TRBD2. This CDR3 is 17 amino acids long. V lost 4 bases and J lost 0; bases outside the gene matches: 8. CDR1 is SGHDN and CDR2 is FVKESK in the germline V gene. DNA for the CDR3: TGTGCCAGCAGCCCATTTAGCGGGGGAGGAAGCACAGATACGCAGTATTTT. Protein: CASSPFSGGGSTDTQYF.

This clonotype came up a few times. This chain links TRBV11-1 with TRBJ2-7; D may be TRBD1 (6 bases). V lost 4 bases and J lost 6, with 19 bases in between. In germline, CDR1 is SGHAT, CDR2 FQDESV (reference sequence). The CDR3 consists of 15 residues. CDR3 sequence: CASSSGGSSFREQYF. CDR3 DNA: TGTGCCAGCAGCTCTGGGGGCAGTAGTTTTCGCGAGCAGTACTTC.

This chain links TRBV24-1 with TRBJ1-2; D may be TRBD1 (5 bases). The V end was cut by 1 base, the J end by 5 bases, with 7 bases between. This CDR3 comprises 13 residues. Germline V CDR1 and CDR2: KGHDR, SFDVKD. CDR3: CATSDFAGYGYTF. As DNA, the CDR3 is TGTGCCACCAGTGATTTTGCAGGGTATGGCTACACCTTC.

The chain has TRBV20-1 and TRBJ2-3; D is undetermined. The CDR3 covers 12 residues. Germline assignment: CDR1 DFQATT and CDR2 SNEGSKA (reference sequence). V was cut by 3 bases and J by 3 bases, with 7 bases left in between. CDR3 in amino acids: CSASGLTDTQYF. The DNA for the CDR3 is TGCAGTGCTAGCGGGTTAACAGATACGCAGTATTTT.

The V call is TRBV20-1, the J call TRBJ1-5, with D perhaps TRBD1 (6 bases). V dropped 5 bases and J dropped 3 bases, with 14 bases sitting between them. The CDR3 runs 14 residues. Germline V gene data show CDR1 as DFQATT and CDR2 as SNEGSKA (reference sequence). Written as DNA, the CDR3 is TGCAGTGCTCCAGAGGGGGGGATCAATCAGCCCCAGCATTTT. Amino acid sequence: CSAPEGGINQPQHF.

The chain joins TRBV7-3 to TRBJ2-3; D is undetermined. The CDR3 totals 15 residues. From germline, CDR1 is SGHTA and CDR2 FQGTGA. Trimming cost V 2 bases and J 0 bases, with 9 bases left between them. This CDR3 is CASSLSAASTDTQYF. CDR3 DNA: TGTGCCAGCAGCTTATCCGCCGCTAGCACAGATACGCAGTATTTT.

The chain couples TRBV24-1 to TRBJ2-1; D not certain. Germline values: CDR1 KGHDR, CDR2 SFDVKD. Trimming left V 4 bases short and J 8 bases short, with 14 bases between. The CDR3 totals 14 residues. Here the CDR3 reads CATSEAATDDEQFF. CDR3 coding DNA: TGTGCCACCAGTGAAGCCGCCACGGACGATGAGCAGTTCTTC.

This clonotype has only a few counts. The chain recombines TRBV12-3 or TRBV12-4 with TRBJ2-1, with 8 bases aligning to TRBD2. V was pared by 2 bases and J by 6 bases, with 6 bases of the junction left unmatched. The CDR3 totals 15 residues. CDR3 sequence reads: CASSLWSSGGNEQFF. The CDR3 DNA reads TGTGCCAGCAGTTTATGGTCCAGCGGGGGCAATGAGCAGTTCTTC.

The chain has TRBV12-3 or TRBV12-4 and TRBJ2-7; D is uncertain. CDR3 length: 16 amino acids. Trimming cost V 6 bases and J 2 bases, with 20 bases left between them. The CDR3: CASSHLPPRGPYEQYF. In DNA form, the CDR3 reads TGTGCCAGCAGCCACTTGCCTCCCCGTGGCCCCTACGAGCAGTACTTC.

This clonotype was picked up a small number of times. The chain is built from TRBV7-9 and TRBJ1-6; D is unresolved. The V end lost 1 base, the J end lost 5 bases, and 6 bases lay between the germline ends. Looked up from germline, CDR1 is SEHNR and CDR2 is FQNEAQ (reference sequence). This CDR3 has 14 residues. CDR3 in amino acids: CASSLGQDNSPLHF. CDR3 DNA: TGTGCCAGCAGCTTAGGGCAGGATAATTCACCCCTCCACTTT.

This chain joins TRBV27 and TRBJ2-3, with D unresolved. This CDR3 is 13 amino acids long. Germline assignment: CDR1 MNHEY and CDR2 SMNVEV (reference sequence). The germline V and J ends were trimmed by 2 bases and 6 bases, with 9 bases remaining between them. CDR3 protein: CASSLGRSDTQYF. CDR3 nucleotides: TGTGCCAGCAGTTTAGGCCGCTCGGATACGCAGTATTTT.

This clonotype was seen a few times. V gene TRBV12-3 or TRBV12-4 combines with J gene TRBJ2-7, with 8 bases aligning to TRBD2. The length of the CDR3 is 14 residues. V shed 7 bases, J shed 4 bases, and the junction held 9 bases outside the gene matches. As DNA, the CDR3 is TGTGCCAGCAAAAAAGCGGGGGTGGGGTACGAGCAGTACTTC. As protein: CASKKAGVGYEQYF.

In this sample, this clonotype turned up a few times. CDR3: CATTGLAGVAGELFF. The CDR3 DNA follows: TGTGCCACCACCGGACTAGCGGGAGTTGCCGGGGAGCTGTTTTTT. This rearrangement joins TRBV15 to TRBJ2-2, with 13 nucleotides matching TRBD2. Germline CDR1 LNHNV, CDR2 YYDKDF (reference sequence). CDR3 size: 15 residues. J lost 6 bases, V lost 7 bases, and 5 bases had no gene match. The full variable domain, rest sourced from reference TRBV15 and TRBJ2-2, is DAMVIQNPRYQVTQFGKPVTLSCSQTLNHNVMYWYQQKSSQAPKLLFHYYDKDFNNEADTPDNFQSRRPNTSFCFLDIRSPGLGDTAMYLCATTGLAGVAGELFFGEGSRLTVL.

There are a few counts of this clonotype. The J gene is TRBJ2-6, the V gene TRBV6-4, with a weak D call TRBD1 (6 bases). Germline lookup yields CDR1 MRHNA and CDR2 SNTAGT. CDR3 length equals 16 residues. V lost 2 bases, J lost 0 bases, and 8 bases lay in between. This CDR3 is CASSDGGGSGANVLTF. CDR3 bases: TGTGCCAGCAGTGACGGGGGCGGCTCTGGGGCCAACGTCCTGACTTTC.

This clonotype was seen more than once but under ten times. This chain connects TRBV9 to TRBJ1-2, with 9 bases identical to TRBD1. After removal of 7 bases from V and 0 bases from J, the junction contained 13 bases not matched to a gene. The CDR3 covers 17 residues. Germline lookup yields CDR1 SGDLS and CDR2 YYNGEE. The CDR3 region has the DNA TGTGCCAGCGTCGCGGGGGTCGGACAGGGGCCTAACTATGGCTACACCTTC. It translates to CASVAGVGQGPNYGYTF.

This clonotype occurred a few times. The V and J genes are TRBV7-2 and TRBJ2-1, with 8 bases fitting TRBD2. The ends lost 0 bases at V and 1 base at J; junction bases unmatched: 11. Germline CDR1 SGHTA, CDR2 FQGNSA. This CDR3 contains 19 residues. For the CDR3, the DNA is TGTGCCAGCAGCTTAGCTAGCGGAGCGCGGGGGGCGTCCTACAATGAGCAGTTCTTC. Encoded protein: CASSLASGARGASYNEQFF.

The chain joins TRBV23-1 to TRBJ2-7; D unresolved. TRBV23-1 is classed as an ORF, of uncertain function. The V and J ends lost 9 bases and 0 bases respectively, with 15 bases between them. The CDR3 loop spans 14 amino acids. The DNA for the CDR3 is TGCGCCAGGTCTTTAAACCTTGGCTCCTACGAGCAGTACTTC. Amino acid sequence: CARSLNLGSYEQYF.

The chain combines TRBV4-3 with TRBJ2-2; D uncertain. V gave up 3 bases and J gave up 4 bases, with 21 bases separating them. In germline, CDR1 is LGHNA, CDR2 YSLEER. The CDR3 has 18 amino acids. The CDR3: CASSQAPAGSLITGELFF. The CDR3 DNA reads TGCGCCAGCAGCCAGGCCCCTGCAGGTTCCCTTATCACCGGGGAGCTGTTTTTT.

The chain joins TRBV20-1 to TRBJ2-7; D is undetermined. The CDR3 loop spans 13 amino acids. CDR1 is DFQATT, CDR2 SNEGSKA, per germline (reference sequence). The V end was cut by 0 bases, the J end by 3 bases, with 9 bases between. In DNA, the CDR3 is TGCAGTGCTAGAGATCGCACAGACTACGAGCAGTACTTC. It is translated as CSARDRTDYEQYF.

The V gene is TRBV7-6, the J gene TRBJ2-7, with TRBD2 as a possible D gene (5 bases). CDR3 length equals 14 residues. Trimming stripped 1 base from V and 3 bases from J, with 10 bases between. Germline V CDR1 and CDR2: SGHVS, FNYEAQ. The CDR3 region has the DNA TGTGCCAGCAGCTTAGAAACTAGAGTCTACGAGCAGTACTTC. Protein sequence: CASSLETRVYEQYF.

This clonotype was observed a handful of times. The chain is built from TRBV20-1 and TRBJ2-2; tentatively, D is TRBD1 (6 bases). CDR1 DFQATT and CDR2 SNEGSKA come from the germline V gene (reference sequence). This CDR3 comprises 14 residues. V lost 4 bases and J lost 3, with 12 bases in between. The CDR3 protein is CSATGVLDTGELFF. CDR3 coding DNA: TGCAGTGCTACAGGGGTGTTGGACACCGGGGAGCTGTTTTTT.

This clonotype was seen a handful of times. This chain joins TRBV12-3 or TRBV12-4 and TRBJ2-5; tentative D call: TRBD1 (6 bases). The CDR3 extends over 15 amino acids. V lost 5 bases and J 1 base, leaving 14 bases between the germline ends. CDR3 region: CASSNRAPLQETQYF. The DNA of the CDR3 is TGTGCCAGCAGTAACAGGGCACCCCTCCAAGAGACCCAGTACTTC.

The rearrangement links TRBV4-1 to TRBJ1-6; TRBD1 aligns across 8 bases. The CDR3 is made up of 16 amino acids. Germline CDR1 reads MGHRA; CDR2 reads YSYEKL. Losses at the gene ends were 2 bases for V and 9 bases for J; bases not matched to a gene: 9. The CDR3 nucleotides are TGCGCCAGCAGCCAAACCTCCGGGACAGGAATTTCACCCCTCCACTTT. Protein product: CASSQTSGTGISPLHF.

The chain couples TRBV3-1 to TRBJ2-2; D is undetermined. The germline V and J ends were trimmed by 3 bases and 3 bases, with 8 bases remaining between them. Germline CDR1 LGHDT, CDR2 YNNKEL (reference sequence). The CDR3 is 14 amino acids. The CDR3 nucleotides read TGTGCCAGCAGCCAGGGTTGGGACACCGGGGAGCTGTTTTTT. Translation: CASSQGWDTGELFF.

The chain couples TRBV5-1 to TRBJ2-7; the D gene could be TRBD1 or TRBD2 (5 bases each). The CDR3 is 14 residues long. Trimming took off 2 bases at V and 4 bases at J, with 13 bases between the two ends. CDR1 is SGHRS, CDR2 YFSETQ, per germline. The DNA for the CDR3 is TGCGCCAGCAGCTTACGGGGACCCGCGTACGAGCAGTACTTC. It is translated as CASSLRGPAYEQYF.

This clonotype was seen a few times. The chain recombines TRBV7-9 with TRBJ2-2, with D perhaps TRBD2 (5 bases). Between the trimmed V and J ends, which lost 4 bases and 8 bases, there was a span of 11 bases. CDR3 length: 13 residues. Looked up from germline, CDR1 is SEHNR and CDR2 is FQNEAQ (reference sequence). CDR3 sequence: CASSSGTHGELFF. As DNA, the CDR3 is TGTGCCAGCAGCTCGGGAACGCATGGGGAGCTGTTTTTT.

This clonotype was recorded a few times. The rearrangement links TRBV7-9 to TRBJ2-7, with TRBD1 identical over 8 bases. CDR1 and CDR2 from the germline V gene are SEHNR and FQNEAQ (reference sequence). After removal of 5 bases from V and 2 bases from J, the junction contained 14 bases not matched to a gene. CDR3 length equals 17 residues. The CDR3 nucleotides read TGTGCCAGCAGCAAACCGACAGGGGCGCACCGTACCTACGAGCAGTACTTC. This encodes CASSKPTGAHRTYEQYF.

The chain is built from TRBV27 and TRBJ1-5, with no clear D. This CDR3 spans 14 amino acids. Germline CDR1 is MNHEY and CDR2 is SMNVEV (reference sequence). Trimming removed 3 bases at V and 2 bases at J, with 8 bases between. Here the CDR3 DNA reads TGTGCCAGCAGTTTGTTGGGCGGCAATCAGCCCCAGCATTTT. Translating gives CASSLLGGNQPQHF.